The present TCR beta chain was sequenced within a study of OX40 agonist ivuxolimab in advanced cancers. The overall study: A male proportion of about 86% was recorded, with mean age approximately 56 years and range roughly 20 to 85. There were three patients with partial responses, one having hepatocellular carcinoma and two cutaneous melanoma.

Generated by immunoSEQ multiplex PCR, the TCRdb table keeps only in-frame clones and is missing some. The repertoire holds tens of thousands of clones, with 75% to 95% as singletons. V was shortened by 0 bases and J by 1 base, with 13 bases between the two germline ends. The length of the CDR3 is 17 residues. Germline V lookup: CDR1 ENHRY, CDR2 SYGVKD. This specimen consisted of CD4+ or CD8+ T cells sorted from blood, obtained in a trial of the OX40 agonist ivuxolimab. This clonotype originated in an adult with an advanced solid tumor such as melanoma, head and neck, liver or kidney cancer. This chain links TRBV10-3 with TRBJ1-5; TRBD1 might be the D (6 bases). The CDR3 loop reads CAISESRGAGSNQPQHF. The CDR3 nucleotides are TGTGCCATCAGTGAGTCGCGGGGGGCCGGGAGCAATCAGCCCCAGCATTTT.